The 10 T cell receptor beta chains in this list originate from one sample, sequenced in a study of Tregs in tolerant kidney transplant recipients (dated by TCRdb to about 2019). Libraries were constructed by the immunoSEQ multiplex PCR assay. TCRdb obtained this table from immuneACCESS and retained in-frame rearrangements with V and J assigned. These tables miss some clones; where compared with another copy, unresolved V genes account for less than half of the shortfall, and the remainder is unexplained. The table for this sample lists about 48,000 clones. 0.7% to 0.95% of the sample is held by the ten biggest clonotypes. The sample's time point label, in plain terms: blood sample drawn before combined kidney and bone marrow transplant. This specimen was CD4+ T cells from blood, taken before the transplant. Receptors were obtained from a human donor who received a combined kidney and bone marrow transplant.

Turning to this clone: Read data end 3 residues before the CDR3 end; the end is taken from the germline J gene. V is TRBV2 and J is TRBJ1-6; D not certain. The CDR3 loop spans 17 amino acids. Germline CDR1 SNHLY, CDR2 FYNNEI. Trimming pared 6 bases from V and 3 bases from J, leaving 18 bases between. Partial CDR3 DNA: TGTGCCAGCAGCGCCGGTATGGGCCGGATCTATAATTCACCC. Amino acids: CASSAGMGRIYNSP. The full-length CDR3 reads as CASSAGMGRIYNSPLHF.

Worth noting for this clone: The read comes to an end 3 residues before the CDR3 does, leaving the germline J gene to fill in the end. This rearrangement joins TRBV20-1 to TRBJ2-5; D may be TRBD1 (5 bases). The CDR3 has 15 residues. Germline V lookup: CDR1 DFQATT, CDR2 SNEGSKA (reference sequence). V shed 5 bases and J shed 4 bases, with 20 bases lying between them. The covered CDR3 bases are TGCAGTGCTCCCCAGGTGGGGCGAAAGGGAGAGACC. This encodes CSAPQVGRKGET. The CDR3 in its entirety is CSAPQVGRKGETQYF.

Worth noting for this clone: The sequenced fragment ends 3 residues before the CDR3 boundary, so the rest is inferred from the germline J gene. The chain uses TRBV12-3 or TRBV12-4 and TRBJ2-3, with D possibly matching TRBD2 (5 bases). The length of the CDR3 is 15 residues. The ends were cut back, 1 base at V and 0 bases at J, with 8 bases in the middle. The part of the CDR3 DNA that was read is TGTGCCAGCAGTTTAGTTGACTATAGCACAGATACG. Residues: CASSLVDYSTDT. The whole CDR3 reads CASSLVDYSTDTQYF.

The covered CDR3 bases are TGCAGTGCTAGACCCAGGGATCGGGTCGACAGCTATGGC. Translation: CSARPRDRVDSYG. The entire CDR3 protein reads CSARPRDRVDSYGYTF. The V gene is TRBV20-1, the J gene TRBJ1-2; D possibly corresponds to TRBD1 (5 bases). The read is 3 residues too short to cover the CDR3 end, so that end is filled in from the germline J gene. The CDR3 spans 16 residues. The germline V gene has CDR1 DFQATT and CDR2 SNEGSKA (reference sequence). V was clipped by 2 bases and J by 4 bases, with 20 bases between them.

Comment on this clone: The read falls 3 residues short of the CDR3 end, and the missing part is taken from the germline J gene. The chain recombines TRBV7-9 with TRBJ2-1, with no clear D. Trimming removed 8 bases at V and 5 bases at J, with 7 bases between. The germline V gene encodes CDR1 SEHNR and CDR2 FQNEAQ (reference sequence). There are 11 residues in the CDR3. The covered CDR3 bases are TGTGCCAGCTCCCTTCACAATGAG. Amino acids: CASSLHNE. The whole CDR3 protein reads CASSLHNEQFF.

The part of the CDR3 DNA that was read is TGCAGTGCTTATTTAGGACAGGGGGACGACGAG. As protein: CSAYLGQGDDE. The whole CDR3 reads CSAYLGQGDDEQYF. V and J are TRBV20-1 and TRBJ2-7, with 10 bases aligning to TRBD1. With the read ending 3 residues before the CDR3 end, the germline J gene is used to fill in that end. This CDR3 region has 14 residues. With V trimmed by 5 bases and J by 5 bases, 9 bases remained unmatched. Per the germline V gene, CDR1 is DFQATT and CDR2 is SNEGSKA (reference sequence).

For this clone: The read stops 3 residues short of the end of the CDR3; the missing end is completed from the germline J gene. This chain links TRBV6-2 or TRBV6-3 with TRBJ1-1; TRBD1 aligns across 10 bases. Germline V gene lookup returns CDR1 MNHEY and CDR2 SVGEGT. The CDR3 contains 14 residues. V was pared by 5 bases and J by 3 bases, with 3 bases of the junction left unmatched. The CDR3 bases that were read are TGTGCCAGCAGTATCGGACAGGGGGACACTGAA. This gives the protein CASSIGQGDTE. The whole CDR3 sequence reads CASSIGQGDTEAFF.

Concerning this clone: The CDR3 extends 3 residues past the end of the read, so its final part is completed from the germline J gene. The chain uses TRBV2 and TRBJ2-2, with 11 bases matching TRBD2. V was pared by 4 bases and J by 3 bases, with 1 base of the junction left unmatched. CDR1 and CDR2 (germline): SNHLY, FYNNEI. This CDR3 has 15 residues. CDR3 region: CASSVSGRDTGELFF. The DNA read from the CDR3 is TGTGCCAGCAGTGTTAGCGGGAGGGACACCGGGGAG.

Note on this clone: Sequencing ends 3 residues short of the CDR3 end; the germline J gene provides the rest. The chain couples TRBV7-3 to TRBJ1-1; D gene ambiguous. The V gene lost 4 bases and the J gene lost 2 bases, with 8 bases spanning the gap. Germline CDR1 SGHTA, CDR2 FQGTGA. The CDR3 spans 13 residues. The CDR3 sequence: CASSWRGNTEAFF. Incomplete CDR3 DNA: TGTGCCAGCAGCTGGCGGGGAAACACTGAA.

Turning to this clone: The CDR3 extends 3 residues past the end of the read, so its final part is completed from the germline J gene. The chain has TRBV10-3 and TRBJ1-1; 7 bases agree with TRBD1. Trimming removed 5 bases from V and 3 bases from J; junction bases left unmatched: 6. The CDR3 totals 14 residues. Per the germline V gene, CDR1 is ENHRY and CDR2 is SYGVKD. The sequenced CDR3 bases are TGTGCCATCAGTTACAGGGGAGATGACACTGAA. Protein: CAISYRGDDTE. The whole CDR3 sequence reads CAISYRGDDTEAFF.